Listed below are T cell receptor beta chains from one sample, sequenced in a study of CD8 T cells in ankylosing spondylitis. TCRdb processed the 5' RACE reads anew with MiXCR; each CDR3 protein has one entry. The sample consists of under 150,000 distinct CDR3 sequences, approximately 9.9% of them appearing once. The specimen sequenced was blood, either unsorted or a sorted T cell fraction (not recorded which). These receptors all come from a male donor with ankylosing spondylitis or in good health (not recorded which). CDR3s leave out the opening cysteine and the closing phenylalanine or tryptophan. Clone size is not always given. Where it is, it says once, few, many or a class for expanded clones.

J gene | clone size | V gene | CDR3 protein
TRBJ2-7 | many | TRBV3-1 | ASSHGGGIIYEQY
TRBJ2-3 | many | TRBV7-2 | ASSSRTSAVRDTQY
TRBJ2-3 | many | TRBV7-3 | ASSLASGPTTDTQY
TRBJ1-5 | many | TRBV12-3/TRBV12-4 | ASSLGQPQH
TRBJ2-2 | many | TRBV20-1 | SARVSSGARDTGELF
TRBJ2-5 | many | TRBV5-1 | ASSRGHRGGAETQY
TRBJ1-3 | many | TRBV4-2 | ASSQNRAGNTIY
TRBJ2-7 | - | TRBV12-3/TRBV12-4 | ASSRPNDRAYEQY
TRBJ1-3 | many | TRBV3-1 | ASSKPDRGSGNTIY
TRBJ2-3 | many | TRBV18 | ASSPDRGGGDTQY
TRBJ2-1 | many | TRBV4-3 | ASSRTESSYNEQF
TRBJ2-3 | - | TRBV20-1 | SASLREGGTDTQY
TRBJ2-1 | many | TRBV4-1 | ASSQDPSGINEQF
TRBJ2-7 | many | TRBV5-4 | ASSRSGGSYEQY
TRBJ1-3 | few | TRBV12-3/TRBV12-4 | ASSKDRDSGNTIY
TRBJ1-5 | - | TRBV18 | ASSPRQDYSNQPQH
TRBJ1-2 | - | TRBV7-2 | ASSLEAGFYGYT
TRBJ2-3 | many | TRBV18 | ASSRLSRVGGTDTQY
TRBJ2-3 | - | TRBV7-6 | ASSSKTSGNADTQY
TRBJ1-1 | many | TRBV12-3/TRBV12-4 | ASRRLTGAEAF
TRBJ2-6 | few | TRBV18 | ASSPDSPISGANVLT
TRBJ2-1 | - | TRBV3-1 | ASSQAGAGGNEQF
TRBJ2-2 | many | TRBV6-1 | ASRKLAGGDTGELF
TRBJ1-5 | - | TRBV5-1 | ASSWDGNQPQH
TRBJ2-1 | many | TRBV7-2 | ASSLAVVASGRAWNEQF
TRBJ2-7 | few | TRBV6-2/TRBV6-3 | ASSSTFREQY
TRBJ2-7 | few | TRBV28 | ASSLTNDREQY
TRBJ2-3 | many | TRBV4-2 | ASSQDPGPTDTQY
TRBJ2-1 | - | TRBV7-6 | ASSSGTSSYNEQF
TRBJ2-1 | many | TRBV12-3/TRBV12-4 | ASMREEAYNEQF
TRBJ2-7 | many | TRBV20-1 | SARAGGLDEQY
TRBJ2-3 | many | TRBV20-1 | SATDRVKSTDTQY
TRBJ2-7 | - | TRBV18 | ASSPSGGFSYEQY
TRBJ2-5 | many | TRBV29-1 | SVGRGEETQY
TRBJ2-7 | many | TRBV5-1 | ASSGVYEQY
TRBJ2-3 | - | TRBV5-5 | ASSLWAGVTDTQY
TRBJ1-2 | few | TRBV6-1 | ATNFMGGNYGYT
TRBJ1-5 | - | TRBV20-1 | SAGTGGNWGNQPQH
TRBJ1-5 | many | TRBV20-1 | SAWTGNQPQH
TRBJ2-2 | few | TRBV3-1 | ASSQGGVRGELF
TRBJ2-6 | few | TRBV3-1 | ASSKEGQGNDSGANVLT
TRBJ2-1 | - | TRBV2 | TSSSNYRGLRGSYNEQF
TRBJ2-7 | few | TRBV20-1 | SARIRGQAASYEQY
TRBJ2-7 | - | TRBV7-2 | ASSLIGSSYEQY
TRBJ1-4 | many | TRBV7-9 | ASRRQGSNEKLF
TRBJ2-4 | few | TRBV5-1 | ASSLLAGEAKNSQY
TRBJ2-7 | many | TRBV4-1 | ASSQVPLSGRPYEQY
TRBJ2-3 | many | TRBV12-3/TRBV12-4 | ASSFRPDTQY
TRBJ2-1 | few | TRBV3-1 | ASSERDVNEQF
TRBJ2-7 | many | TRBV28 | ASSLWGTGDNEQY
TRBJ2-2 | few | TRBV30 | AWNVARNTGELF
TRBJ1-3 | - | TRBV9 | ASSDRRDNLPGNTIY
TRBJ2-1 | many | TRBV3-1 | ASSQHQGGTYNEQF
TRBJ2-1 | - | TRBV29-1 | SVEDRGAHYNEHF